This T cell receptor beta chain appears in the sequencing data of a study of shared clonotypes between healthy human individuals (dated by TCRdb to 2018 to 2021). Describing the broader study: A couple of women and a few men aged 18 to 49 years were included in the cohort. The study deeply sequenced blood TCR repertoires of about 5 healthy adults to estimate repertoire size and the extent of clonotype sharing between individuals. To increase sequencing depth and limit assay-specific biases, TCR repertoire library preparation and sequencing were carried out by different laboratories using diverse techniques. Each donor's leukapheresis produced roughly between roughly 0.94 and 9.5 billion PBMCs. Study-wide conclusions, independent of this receptor: Pairwise subsampling indicated that sequencing depth was expected to affect the degree of clonotype sharing among donors. Sampling was restricted to blood, and TCR repertoires in tissues likely differ from the TCR repertoires found in blood. Because the study included a small number of donors, the genetic and exposure-history diversity represented was limited.

Using the deep immunoSEQ assay, multiplex PCR amplified TCR CDR3 regions from genomic DNA. Extracted genomic DNA from each cell subset was spread evenly across all wells of several immunoSEQ 96-well plates, with each plate serving as a replicate. Each replicate PCR for unsorted PBMC received 300 to 350 ng genomic DNA, equal to approximately 30,000 T cell genomes. Unsorted PBMC genomic DNA was sequenced across ten immunoSEQ deep assay plates. The purified libraries were quantified using a Qubit 3.0 fluorometer, sized with a Bioanalyzer 2100, and then quantified again using the KAPA Library Quantification kit. A separate single-read 150-cycle Illumina NextSeq 550 flow cell was used to sequence each immunoSEQ 96-well plate. The study's processing was this. Because the immunoSEQ output held only junctional sequences and lacked quality scores, the filtering could not match the filtering applied to full-length reads. Sequences were annotated with PyIR, a Python wrapper for IgBLAST v1.9, using IMGT germline references to assign V/J genes and CDR3. Any read was removed if the V/J assignment was weak (E-value above 1e-6), the CDR3 was missing, or the read contained stop codons, out-of-frame junctions, or ambiguous translated residues. V3J clonotypes were defined as sequences sharing the same inferred V gene, J gene, and CDR3 amino acid sequence. Percentage overlap between repertoires was computed as shared unique clonotypes divided by the size of the smaller repertoire. Three approaches were used to assess repertoire richness: RTK rarefaction, the Chao1 estimator, and Recon v2.1 estimates of unobserved clonotypes. Here the immuneACCESS table is served through TCRdb, limited to in-frame sequences with V and J called. Missing clones are a known gap in these copies; in checked studies unresolved V genes cover under half, and the rest lacks a known reason. V and J calls and clone size are those listed in that table; D and trimming were worked out from the DNA. The sample table shows hundreds of thousands of clones, and around 78% are seen once. Jointly, the top ten make up 12% of the sample.

On this clone itself: Its binding antigen is unknown. A read error may explain this, as a much larger clone is one base away. The same CDR3 can be traced to other DNA sequences in this sample.

Its CDR3 holds 16 amino acids, cysteine through phenylalanine. Only the CDR3 part of the read is kept: 48 bases, read in frame from the first base. The donors were healthy, HIV-negative adults with no recently reported acute infections or vaccinations. Only Caucasian adults living in Nashville, Tennessee, USA were represented among the donors. For unsorted samples, about 90 million PBMCs were counted, and genomic DNA was extracted using the QIAamp DNA Blood Mini kit. Blood was collected by leukapheresis, and PBMCs were isolated by Ficoll-Histopaque density gradient centrifugation and then cryopreserved in liquid nitrogen vapor phase.

Here the chain combines TRBV21-1 and TRBJ2-4; TRBD2 was called by the table and not checked on the DNA. TRBV21-1 corresponds to a pseudogene. Input material: PBMCs. The TCR sequence derives from a woman in her thirties or forties in good health. Some clones in this sample may be carry-over from other donors' samples. The sequenced DNA is TGTGCCAGTAGCAAGGGGGAGGAGAGGGCCAAAAACATTCAGTACTTC. This codes for CASSKGEERAKNIQYF.